The clone carrying this T cell receptor beta chain was detected only a few times. Its antigen is unknown. The data stem from a study of T cells in Graves' hyperthyroidism and ophthalmopathy. Study outcomes and limitations: In simple terms, a model built on 13 V-J features told ophthalmopathy apart from stable hyperthyroidism.

Amplification yielded TCR beta CDR3 regions, with RNA transcripts as the source. The study used the HTBI primer set for a first-round RT-PCR of the TCR CDR3. One entry per CDR3 protein, called by TCRdb with MiXCR from the multiplex PCR reads. The repertoire holds about 640,000 distinct CDR3 sequences, with 20% to 25% as singletons. Germline V gene lookup returns CDR1 GTSNPN and CDR2 SVGIG (reference sequence). V lost 3 bases, J lost 5 bases, and 13 bases lay in between. CDR3 length: 13 amino acids. The diagnostic basis comprised clinical symptoms, serum thyroxine and TRAb, thyroid ultrasound and orbital computed tomography.

The clonotype was recovered from a man aged 30-40 years with Graves' ophthalmopathy. The chain couples TRBV30 to TRBJ2-5; a weak D match, TRBD2 (5 bases). Sequencing was performed on blood. In DNA form, the CDR3 reads TGTGCCTGGAGCCCCACTAGTTTTGAGACCCAGTACTTC. It translates to CAWSPTSFETQYF.